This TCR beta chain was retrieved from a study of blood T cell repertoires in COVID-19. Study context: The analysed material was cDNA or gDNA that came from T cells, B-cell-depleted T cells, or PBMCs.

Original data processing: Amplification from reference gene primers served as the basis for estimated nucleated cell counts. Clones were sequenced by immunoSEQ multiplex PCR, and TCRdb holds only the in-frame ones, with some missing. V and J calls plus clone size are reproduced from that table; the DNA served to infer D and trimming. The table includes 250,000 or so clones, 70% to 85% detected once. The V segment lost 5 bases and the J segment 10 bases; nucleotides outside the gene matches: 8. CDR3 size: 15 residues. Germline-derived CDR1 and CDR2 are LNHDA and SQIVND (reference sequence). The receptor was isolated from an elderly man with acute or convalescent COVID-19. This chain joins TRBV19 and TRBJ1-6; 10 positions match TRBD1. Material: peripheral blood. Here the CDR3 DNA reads TGTGCCAGTAGTGTCGGGACAGGGGTTGGATCACCCCTCCACTTT. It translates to CASSVGTGVGSPLHF.